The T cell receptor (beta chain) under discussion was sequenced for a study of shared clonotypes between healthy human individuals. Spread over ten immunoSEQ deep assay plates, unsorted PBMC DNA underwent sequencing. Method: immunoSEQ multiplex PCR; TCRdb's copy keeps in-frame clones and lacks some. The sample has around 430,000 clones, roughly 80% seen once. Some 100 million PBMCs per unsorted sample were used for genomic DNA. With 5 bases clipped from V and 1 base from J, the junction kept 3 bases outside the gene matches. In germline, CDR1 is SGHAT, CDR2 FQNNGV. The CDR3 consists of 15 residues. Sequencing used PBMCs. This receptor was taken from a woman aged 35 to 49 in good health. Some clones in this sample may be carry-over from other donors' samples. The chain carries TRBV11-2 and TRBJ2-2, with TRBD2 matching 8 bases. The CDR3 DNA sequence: TGTGCCAGCAGCCGGGGACTAGTGAACACCGGGGAGCTGTTTTTT. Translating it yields CASSRGLVNTGELFF.